These T cell receptor beta chains were read from a single sample in a study of T cell responses to AZD1222 COVID-19 vaccine. Clones were sequenced by immunoSEQ multiplex PCR, and TCRdb holds only the in-frame ones, with some missing. The sample includes approximately 150,000 clones, roughly 92% of them seen just once. The starting material was peripheral blood, obtained on day 0 of AZD1222 vaccination. The receptors shown here come from an adult in good health. CDR3s include the opening cysteine and the closing phenylalanine or tryptophan. Each record gives: clone size, D gene, V gene, J gene, CDR3 protein, CDR3 DNA. A D gene is named only where the DNA matches it firmly. A clone size is listed for some rows: how often the clone was seen (once, few, many), or a class if it is expanded.

size: once
D: NA
V: TRBV28
J: TRBJ1-2
CDR3: CASSLTVPNYGYTF
DNA: TGTGCCAGCAGTCTCACGGTCCCTAACTATGGCTACACCTTC

size: NA
D: NA
V: TRBV6-4
J: TRBJ2-5
CDR3: CASSRTSEETQYF
DNA: TGTGCCAGCAGTCGGACAAGTGAAGAGACCCAGTACTTC

size: NA
D: NA
V: TRBV18
J: TRBJ2-7
CDR3: CASSLGDTSYEQYF
DNA: TGTGCCAGCTCACTCGGGGACACTTCCTACGAGCAGTACTTC

size: NA
D: NA
V: TRBV19
J: TRBJ1-5
CDR3: CASRPLNNVNQPQHF
DNA: TGTGCCAGTAGACCTTTGAACAATGTTAATCAGCCCCAGCATTTT

size: NA
D: NA
V: TRBV3-1/TRBV3-2
J: TRBJ1-2
CDR3: CASSHRGGIVNYGYTF
DNA: TGTGCCAGCAGCCACAGGGGTGGAATTGTGAACTATGGCTACACCTTC

size: NA
D: NA
V: TRBV30
J: TRBJ2-1
CDR3: CAWSFGSNEQFF
DNA: TGTGCCTGGAGTTTCGGATCCAATGAGCAGTTCTTC

size: NA
D: NA
V: TRBV18
J: TRBJ2-2
CDR3: CASSPGQVTGELFF
DNA: TGTGCCAGCTCACCAGGGCAGGTGACCGGGGAGCTGTTTTTT

size: NA
D: NA
V: TRBV19
J: TRBJ1-5
CDR3: CASSPPWGMAQHF
DNA: TGTGCCAGTAGTCCCCCCTGGGGAATGGCCCAGCATTTT

size: NA
D: NA
V: TRBV28
J: TRBJ2-7
CDR3: CASSEDGDEQYF
DNA: TGTGCCAGCAGTGAGGACGGAGACGAGCAGTACTTC

size: NA
D: TRBD2
V: TRBV12-5
J: TRBJ2-3
CDR3: CASGLVRRGRARTDTQYF
DNA: TGTGCTAGTGGTTTGGTACGTCGGGGGAGGGCCCGAACAGATACGCAGTATTTT

size: NA
D: TRBD1
V: TRBV25-1
J: TRBJ1-4
CDR3: CASRTGVPTNEKLFF
DNA: TGTGCCAGCAGGACAGGGGTTCCAACTAATGAAAAACTGTTTTTT

size: NA
D: NA
V: TRBV2
J: TRBJ1-5
CDR3: CASSDSRVAQPQHF
DNA: TGTGCCAGCAGTGATAGCAGGGTCGCTCAGCCCCAGCATTTT

size: NA
D: TRBD1
V: TRBV28
J: TRBJ2-7
CDR3: CASSLTGQGYEQYF
DNA: TGTGCCAGCAGTTTAACGGGACAGGGCTACGAGCAGTACTTC

size: NA
D: NA
V: TRBV18
J: TRBJ1-4
CDR3: CASSAGLANEKLFF
DNA: TGTGCCAGCTCCGCGGGCCTCGCTAATGAAAAACTGTTTTTT

size: few
D: TRBD2
V: TRBV6-2/TRBV6-3
J: TRBJ2-3
CDR3: CASSKTSGSSDTQYF
DNA: TGTGCCAGCAGTAAGACTAGCGGGTCCTCAGATACGCAGTATTTT

size: NA
D: NA
V: TRBV11-3
J: TRBJ2-1
CDR3: CASSESGEQFF
DNA: TGTGCCAGCAGCGAGAGTGGTGAGCAGTTCTTC

size: few
D: NA
V: TRBV7-3
J: TRBJ2-1
CDR3: CASSLVPDNEQFF
DNA: TGTGCCAGCAGCTTGGTCCCCGACAATGAGCAGTTCTTC

size: NA
D: NA
V: TRBV4-1
J: TRBJ1-5
CDR3: CASSPQGDNQPQHF
DNA: TGCGCCAGCAGCCCTCAGGGAGACAATCAGCCCCAGCATTTT

size: NA
D: NA
V: TRBV5-1
J: TRBJ2-2
CDR3: CASSFIQGDQGLFF
DNA: TGCGCCAGCAGCTTCATCCAAGGGGACCAAGGATTGTTTTTT

size: NA
D: TRBD2
V: TRBV11-2
J: TRBJ2-5
CDR3: CASSLRVTSGQETQYF
DNA: TGTGCCAGCAGCCTGCGGGTGACTAGCGGCCAAGAGACCCAGTACTTC

size: NA
D: TRBD1
V: TRBV28
J: TRBJ1-4
CDR3: CASRIGTGVEKLFF
DNA: TGTGCCAGCAGGATCGGGACAGGGGTGGAAAAACTGTTTTTT

size: NA
D: NA
V: TRBV9
J: TRBJ2-3
CDR3: CASSVDGASTDTQYF
DNA: TGTGCCAGCAGCGTAGACGGGGCCAGCACAGATACGCAGTATTTT

size: NA
D: NA
V: TRBV5-1
J: TRBJ1-1
CDR3: CASSFPPRTEAFF
DNA: TGCGCCAGCAGCTTCCCCCCTAGGACTGAAGCTTTCTTT

size: NA
D: NA
V: TRBV5-3
J: TRBJ1-5
CDR3: CARSRIRVDNQPQHF
DNA: TGTGCCAGAAGCCGTATCAGGGTGGACAATCAGCCCCAGCATTTT

size: NA
D: NA
V: TRBV27
J: TRBJ2-7
CDR3: CASSPSVGFMVYEQYF
DNA: TGTGCCAGCAGTCCCTCGGTGGGGTTCATGGTTTACGAGCAGTACTTC

size: NA
D: NA
V: TRBV3-1/TRBV3-2
J: TRBJ1-5
CDR3: CASSLKEGGPQHF
DNA: TGTGCCAGCAGCCTTAAAGAGGGAGGGCCCCAGCATTTT

size: once
D: NA
V: TRBV27
J: TRBJ1-2
CDR3: CASSLQARSYYGYTF
DNA: TGTGCCAGCAGTTTACAGGCCAGGTCCTACTATGGCTACACCTTC

size: NA
D: NA
V: TRBV5-8
J: TRBJ2-7
CDR3: CASTPSPGDYEQYF
DNA: TGTGCCAGCACCCCGTCTCCGGGGGACTACGAGCAGTACTTC

size: NA
D: TRBD1
V: TRBV2
J: TRBJ1-1
CDR3: CASSGQGAGEAFF
DNA: TGTGCCAGCAGTGGACAGGGGGCCGGCGAAGCTTTCTTT

size: NA
D: NA
V: TRBV12-3/TRBV12-4
J: TRBJ1-1
CDR3: CASSFPPTDQAFF
DNA: TGTGCCAGCAGCTTCCCACCGACTGATCAGGCTTTCTTT

size: NA
D: NA
V: TRBV29-1
J: TRBJ1-1
CDR3: CSVEDLALVTEAFF
DNA: TGCAGCGTTGAAGATCTCGCGTTGGTCACTGAAGCTTTCTTT

size: NA
D: NA
V: TRBV2
J: TRBJ1-1
CDR3: CASSPDQTNTEAFF
DNA: TGTGCCAGCAGCCCTGACCAGACGAACACTGAAGCTTTCTTT

size: NA
D: TRBD1
V: TRBV18
J: TRBJ1-4
CDR3: CASSPRQGAGEKLFF
DNA: TGTGCCAGCTCACCACGGCAGGGGGCAGGTGAAAAACTGTTTTTT

size: NA
D: NA
V: TRBV7-3
J: TRBJ2-2
CDR3: CASSSNTGELFF
DNA: TGTGCCAGCAGCTCCAACACCGGGGAGCTGTTTTTT

size: NA
D: NA
V: TRBV6-6
J: TRBJ1-3
CDR3: CATATGSGNTIYF
DNA: TGTGCCACTGCGACGGGCTCTGGAAACACCATATATTTT

size: NA
D: NA
V: TRBV5-1
J: TRBJ2-5
CDR3: CASSLSMVETQYF
DNA: TGCGCCAGCAGCTTGAGTATGGTAGAGACCCAGTACTTC

size: NA
D: NA
V: TRBV5-1
J: TRBJ2-2
CDR3: CASSSAIGGGELFF
DNA: TGCGCCAGCAGCTCGGCCATAGGGGGCGGGGAGCTGTTTTTT

size: once
D: TRBD1
V: TRBV12-5
J: TRBJ2-3
CDR3: CASGLGDRGSDTQYF
DNA: TGTGCTAGTGGTTTGGGAGACAGGGGTTCCGATACGCAGTATTTT

size: NA
D: TRBD1
V: TRBV5-5
J: TRBJ1-5
CDR3: CASSQTGVQQPQHF
DNA: TGTGCCAGCAGCCAAACAGGGGTTCAGCAGCCCCAGCATTTT

size: NA
D: NA
V: TRBV9
J: TRBJ1-5
CDR3: CASSVGSNQPQHF
DNA: TGTGCCAGCAGCGTGGGGAGCAATCAGCCCCAGCATTTT

size: once
D: NA
V: TRBV27
J: TRBJ2-7
CDR3: CASSPIPDGTLYEQYF
DNA: TGTGCCAGCAGTCCCATCCCCGACGGGACCCTCTACGAGCAGTACTTC

size: few
D: NA
V: TRBV20-1
J: TRBJ2-1
CDR3: CSAGSYNEQFF
DNA: TGCAGTGCCGGCTCCTACAATGAGCAGTTCTTC

size: NA
D: NA
V: TRBV10-1
J: TRBJ2-7
CDR3: CASRDNSYEQYF
DNA: TGCGCCAGCAGGGACAACTCCTACGAGCAGTACTTC

size: NA
D: TRBD1
V: TRBV6-5
J: TRBJ1-1
CDR3: CASSRTGFGTEAFF
DNA: TGTGCCAGCAGTCGGACAGGATTCGGAACTGAAGCTTTCTTT

size: NA
D: NA
V: TRBV5-4
J: TRBJ1-1
CDR3: CASSWQGRNTEAFF
DNA: TGTGCCAGCAGCTGGCAGGGGCGGAACACTGAAGCTTTCTTT

size: NA
D: NA
V: TRBV27
J: TRBJ2-7
CDR3: CASSLQGPYEQYF
DNA: TGTGCCAGCAGCCTACAGGGACCCTACGAGCAGTACTTC

size: NA
D: NA
V: TRBV19
J: TRBJ2-1
CDR3: CASSIPGSYNEQFF
DNA: TGTGCCAGTAGTATCCCGGGGTCCTACAATGAGCAGTTCTTC

size: NA
D: NA
V: TRBV27
J: TRBJ1-5
CDR3: CASSLRDPNQPQHF
DNA: TGTGCCAGCAGTTTACGGGACCCGAATCAGCCCCAGCATTTT

size: NA
D: TRBD1
V: TRBV18
J: TRBJ2-6
CDR3: CASSPRAGGYSGANVLTF
DNA: TGTGCCAGCTCACCACGGGCAGGGGGCTACTCTGGGGCCAACGTCCTGACTTTC

size: NA
D: TRBD1
V: TRBV10-1
J: TRBJ2-4
CDR3: CASSESTVVCRGHQAKNIQYF
DNA: TGCGCCAGCAGTGAGTCGACCGTCGTATGCAGGGGGCATCAAGCCAAAAACATTCAGTACTTC

size: NA
D: TRBD2
V: TRBV7-3
J: TRBJ2-1
CDR3: CASSPTSLAYNEQFF
DNA: TGTGCCAGCAGCCCGACTAGCTTGGCCTACAATGAGCAGTTCTTC

size: NA
D: NA
V: TRBV12-3/TRBV12-4
J: TRBJ2-5
CDR3: CASRESIPETQYF
DNA: TGTGCCAGCAGGGAGTCCATCCCAGAGACCCAGTACTTC

size: NA
D: NA
V: TRBV7-3
J: TRBJ2-1
CDR3: CASSLTAGEYEQFF
DNA: TGTGCCAGCAGCTTAACGGCTGGCGAGTATGAGCAGTTCTTC

size: NA
D: NA
V: TRBV4-1
J: TRBJ2-7
CDR3: CASSQAAASPYEQYF
DNA: TGCGCCAGCAGCCAAGCCGCCGCCTCCCCCTACGAGCAGTACTTC

size: NA
D: TRBD2
V: TRBV4-2
J: TRBJ2-1
CDR3: CASSLRGRDNEQFF
DNA: TGTGCCAGCAGTCTCCGCGGGAGGGACAATGAGCAGTTCTTC

size: NA
D: NA
V: TRBV28
J: TRBJ1-1
CDR3: CASSGPVGAFF
DNA: TGTGCCAGCAGCGGACCCGTCGGAGCTTTCTTT

size: once
D: NA
V: TRBV7-8
J: TRBJ2-5
CDR3: CASSLGGRERGETQYF
DNA: TGTGCCAGCAGCTTAGGTGGCCGGGAGAGGGGAGAGACCCAGTACTTC